This TCR beta chain was identified in a study of regulatory T cells in long-lasting Graves disease. The wider study: Recently diagnosed Graves' patients had received antithyroid drugs for under 3 months.

This clonotype was counted many times. Its specificity is unknown. CDR1 is LNHDA, CDR2 SQIVND, per germline (reference sequence). V was clipped by 5 bases and J by 5 bases, with 18 bases between them. The CDR3 is 15 amino acids. Study conclusions and caveats: Among the persistent patients, roughly 2,500 public clonotypes were shared, more than the 850 to 1,000 shared among new patients. TRBV28, TRBJ1-2 and TRBJ2-5 were favored in persistent disease. Lower TCR diversity was seen in persistent Graves' patients than in newly diagnosed ones.

Stated time point: newly diagnosed GD, antithyroid drugs for less than 3 months. TCR sequences were obtained from RNA taken from PBMCs. Construction of the TCR beta libraries employed iRepertoire HTBI primers in conjunction with Arm-PCR of CDR3 regions. Via MiXCR, TCRdb re-called the multiplex PCR reads, giving one row per CDR3 protein. The table has about 320,000 distinct CDR3 sequences, 18% seen once. V usage is TRBV19 and J usage is TRBJ2-5, with a possible D match to TRBD2 (6 bases). This clonotype was sampled from a female donor with Graves disease. The specimen comprised peripheral blood mononuclear cells (PBMCs), sampled at new diagnosis, from a patient treated with antithyroid drugs. The DNA for the CDR3 is TGTGCCAGTAGTCCCATGCCGGGAGCCGCGGAGACCCAGTACTTC. Residues: CASSPMPGAAETQYF.